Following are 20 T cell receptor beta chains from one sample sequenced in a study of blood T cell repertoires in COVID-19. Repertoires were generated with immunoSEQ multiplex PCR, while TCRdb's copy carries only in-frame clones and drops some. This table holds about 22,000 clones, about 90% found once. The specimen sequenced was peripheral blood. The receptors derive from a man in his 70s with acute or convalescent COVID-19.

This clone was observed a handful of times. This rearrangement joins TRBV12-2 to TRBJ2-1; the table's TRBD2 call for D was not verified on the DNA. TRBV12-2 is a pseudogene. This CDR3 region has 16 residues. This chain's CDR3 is CASRSTGVDSYNEQFF. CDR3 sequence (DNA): TGTGCAAGTCGCTCGACGGGAGTTGACTCCTACAATGAGCAGTTCTTC.

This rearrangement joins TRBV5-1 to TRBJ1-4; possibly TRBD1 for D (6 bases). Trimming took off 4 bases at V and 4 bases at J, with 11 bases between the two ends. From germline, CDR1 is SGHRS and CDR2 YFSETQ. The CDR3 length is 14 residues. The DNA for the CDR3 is TGCGCCAGCAGCCTAGGGGGAGTTAATGAAAAACTGTTTTTT. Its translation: CASSLGGVNEKLFF.

The CDR3 here is CASSSFRGPSTDTQYF. The CDR3 DNA sequence: TGTGCCAGCAGCAGTTTTCGTGGGCCTAGCACAGATACGCAGTATTTT. V gene TRBV28 combines with J gene TRBJ2-3, with no clear D. Germline assignment: CDR1 MDHEN and CDR2 SYDVKM. The ends were cut back, 6 bases at V and 0 bases at J, with 16 bases in the middle. This CDR3 region has 16 residues.

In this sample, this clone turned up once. The CDR3 DNA follows: TGTGCCAGCAGCCAAGTTCGGCCGGGAGGCCTATTATCCTACAATGAGCAGTTCTTC. Protein: CASSQVRPGGLLSYNEQFF. V and J are TRBV14 and TRBJ2-1; 7 nucleotides agree with TRBD2. The CDR3 runs to 19 residues. Losses at the gene ends were 1 base for V and 1 base for J; bases not matched to a gene: 13. Germline CDR1 SGHDN, CDR2 FVKESK. The complete variable domain, with remaining parts taken from reference TRBV14 and TRBJ2-1, reads EAGVTQFPSHSVIEKGQTVTLRCDPISGHDNLYWYRRVMGKEIKFLLHFVKESKQDESGMPNNRFLAERTGGTYSTLKVQPAELEDSGVYFCASSQVRPGGLLSYNEQFFGPGTRLTVL.

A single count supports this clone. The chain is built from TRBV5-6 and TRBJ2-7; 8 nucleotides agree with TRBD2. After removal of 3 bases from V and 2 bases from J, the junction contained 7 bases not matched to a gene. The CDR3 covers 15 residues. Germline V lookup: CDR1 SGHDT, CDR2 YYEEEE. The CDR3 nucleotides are TGTGCCAGCAGCTGGGTTAGCGGGGCTACCTACGAGCAGTACTTC. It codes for CASSWVSGATYEQYF. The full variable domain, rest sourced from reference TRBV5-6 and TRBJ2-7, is DAGVTQSPTHLIKTRGQQVTLRCSPKSGHDTVSWYQQALGQGPQFIFQYYEEEERQRGNFPDRFSGHQFPNYSSELNVNALLLGDSALYLCASSWVSGATYEQYFGPGTRLTVT.

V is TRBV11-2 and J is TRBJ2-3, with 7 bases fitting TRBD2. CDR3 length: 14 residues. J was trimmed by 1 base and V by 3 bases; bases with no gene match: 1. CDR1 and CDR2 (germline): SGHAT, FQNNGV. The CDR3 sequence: CASSLLAGTDTQYF. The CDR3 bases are TGTGCCAGCAGCTTGCTAGCGGGCACAGATACGCAGTATTTT.

The CDR3 reads CASSYSPSAGGHEQFF. For the CDR3, the DNA is TGTGCCAGCAGTTACTCGCCGTCGGCAGGGGGCCATGAGCAGTTCTTC. V and J are TRBV6-2 or TRBV6-3 and TRBJ2-1; TRBD1 agrees at 8 bases. The CDR3 contains 16 residues. Looked up from germline, CDR1 is MNHEY and CDR2 is SVGEGT. J gave up 8 bases and V 0 bases, and 9 bases lay outside the gene matches.

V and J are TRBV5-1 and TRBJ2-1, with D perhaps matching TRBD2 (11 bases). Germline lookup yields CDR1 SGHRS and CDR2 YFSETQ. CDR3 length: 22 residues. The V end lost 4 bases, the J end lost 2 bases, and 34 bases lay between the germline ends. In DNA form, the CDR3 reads TGCGCCAGCAGCGAGACAGGGGGCAGAGGGACTAGCGGATCAGGCGCCTACAATGAGCAGTTCTTC. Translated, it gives CASSETGGRGTSGSGAYNEQFF.

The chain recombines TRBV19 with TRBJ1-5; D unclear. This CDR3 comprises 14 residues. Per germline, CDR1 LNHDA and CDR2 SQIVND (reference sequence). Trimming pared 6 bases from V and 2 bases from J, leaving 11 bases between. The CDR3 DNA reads TGTGCCAGTAGCCATCAGCAGGGCAATCAGCCCCAGCATTTT. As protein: CASSHQQGNQPQHF.

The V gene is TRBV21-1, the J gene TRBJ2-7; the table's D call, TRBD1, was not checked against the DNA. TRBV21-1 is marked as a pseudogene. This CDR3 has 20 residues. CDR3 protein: CASSKARDKTGGTPIYEQYF. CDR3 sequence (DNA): TGTGCCAGCAGCAAAGCCCGGGACAAGACAGGGGGAACCCCCATCTACGAGCAGTACTTC.

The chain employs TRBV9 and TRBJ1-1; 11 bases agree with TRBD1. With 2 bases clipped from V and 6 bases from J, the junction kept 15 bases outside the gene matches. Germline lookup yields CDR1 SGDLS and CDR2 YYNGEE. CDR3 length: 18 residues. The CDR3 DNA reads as TGTGCCAGCAGCGTTACCGGGACAGGGGGGCCTGGGGCCCCTGAAGCTTTCTTT. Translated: CASSVTGTGGPGAPEAFF.

This CDR3 is CASSLLRGGFGRNTIYF. For the CDR3, the DNA is TGTGCCAGCAGCTTATTAAGGGGAGGGTTTGGCCGAAACACCATATATTTT. V and J are TRBV11-2 and TRBJ1-3; the D gene is possibly TRBD1 (5 bases). The V gene's germline CDR1 is SGHAT and CDR2 FQNNGV. This CDR3 is 17 amino acids long. Trimming took 2 bases from V and 5 from J, leaving 19 bases between them.

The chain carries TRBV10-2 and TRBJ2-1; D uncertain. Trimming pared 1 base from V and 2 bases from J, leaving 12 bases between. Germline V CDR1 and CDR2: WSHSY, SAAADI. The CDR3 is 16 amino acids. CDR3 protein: CASSEYWSDTYNEQFF. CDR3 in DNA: TGCGCCAGCAGTGAGTATTGGAGCGATACCTACAATGAGCAGTTCTTC.

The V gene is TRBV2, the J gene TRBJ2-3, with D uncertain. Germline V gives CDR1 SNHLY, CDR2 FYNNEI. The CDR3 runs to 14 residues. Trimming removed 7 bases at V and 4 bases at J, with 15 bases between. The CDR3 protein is CASTLMVSADTQYF. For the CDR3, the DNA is TGTGCCAGCACCCTTATGGTGTCGGCAGATACGCAGTATTTT.

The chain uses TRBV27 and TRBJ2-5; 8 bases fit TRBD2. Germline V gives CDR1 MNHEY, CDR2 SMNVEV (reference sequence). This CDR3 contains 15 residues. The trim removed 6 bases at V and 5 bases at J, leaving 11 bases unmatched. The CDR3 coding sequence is TGTGCCAGCAGGATGGCGGGGGGACATTGGGAGACCCAGTACTTC. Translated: CASRMAGGHWETQYF.

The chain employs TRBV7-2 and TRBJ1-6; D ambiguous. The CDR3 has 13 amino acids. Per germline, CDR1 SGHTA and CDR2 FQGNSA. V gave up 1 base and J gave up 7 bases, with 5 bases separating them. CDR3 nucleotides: TGTGCCAGCAGCTTAGGGGCAAATTCACCCCTCCACTTT. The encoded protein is CASSLGANSPLHF.

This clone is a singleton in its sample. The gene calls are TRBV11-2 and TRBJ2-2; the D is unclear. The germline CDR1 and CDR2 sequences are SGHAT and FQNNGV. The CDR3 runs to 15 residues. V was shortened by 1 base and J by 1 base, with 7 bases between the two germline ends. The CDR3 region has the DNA TGTGCCAGCAGCTTAGGAGACAAGAACACCGGGGAGCTGTTTTTT. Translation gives CASSLGDKNTGELFF. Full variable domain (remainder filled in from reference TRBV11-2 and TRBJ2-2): EAGVAQSPRYKIIEKRQSVAFWCNPISGHATLYWYQQILGQGPKLLIQFQNNGVVDDSQLPKDRFSAERLKGVDSTLKIQPAKLEDSAVYLCASSLGDKNTGELFFGEGSRLTVL.

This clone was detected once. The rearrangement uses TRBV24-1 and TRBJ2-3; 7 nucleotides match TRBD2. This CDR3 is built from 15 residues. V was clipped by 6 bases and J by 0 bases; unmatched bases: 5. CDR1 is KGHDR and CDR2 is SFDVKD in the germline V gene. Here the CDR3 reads CATSTGLGSTDTQYF. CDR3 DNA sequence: TGTGCCACCAGTACTGGACTAGGAAGCACAGATACGCAGTATTTT.

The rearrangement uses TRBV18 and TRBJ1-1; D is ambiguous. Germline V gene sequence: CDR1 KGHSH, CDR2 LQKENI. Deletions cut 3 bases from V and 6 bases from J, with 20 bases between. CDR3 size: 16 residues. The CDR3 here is CASSPNLSAMGPEAFF. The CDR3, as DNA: TGTGCCAGCTCACCCAACTTATCCGCGATGGGCCCTGAAGCTTTCTTT.

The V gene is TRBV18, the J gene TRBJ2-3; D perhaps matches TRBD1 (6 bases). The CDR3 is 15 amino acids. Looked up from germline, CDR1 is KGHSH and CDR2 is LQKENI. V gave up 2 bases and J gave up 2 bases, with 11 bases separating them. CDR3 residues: CASSPSGHDTDTQYF. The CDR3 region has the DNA TGTGCCAGCTCACCATCGGGACACGACACAGATACGCAGTATTTT.